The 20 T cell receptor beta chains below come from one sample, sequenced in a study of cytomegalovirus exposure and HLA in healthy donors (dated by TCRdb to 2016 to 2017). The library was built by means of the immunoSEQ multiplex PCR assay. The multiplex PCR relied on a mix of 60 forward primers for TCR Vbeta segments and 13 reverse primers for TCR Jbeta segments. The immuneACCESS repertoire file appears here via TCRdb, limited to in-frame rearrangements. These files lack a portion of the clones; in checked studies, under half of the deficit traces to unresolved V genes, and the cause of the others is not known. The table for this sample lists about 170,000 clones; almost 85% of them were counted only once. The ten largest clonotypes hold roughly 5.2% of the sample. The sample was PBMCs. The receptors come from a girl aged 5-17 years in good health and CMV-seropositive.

This CDR3 is CASSLSGRDTDTQYF. The CDR3 region has the DNA TGTGCCAGCAGCCTTAGCGGGAGAGACACAGATACGCAGTATTTT. The chain employs TRBV7-2 and TRBJ2-3; 9 bases line up with TRBD2. Per the germline V gene, CDR1 is SGHTA and CDR2 is FQGNSA. The V and J ends lost 5 bases and 2 bases, in that order; junction bases with no gene match: 5. The CDR3 runs 15 residues.

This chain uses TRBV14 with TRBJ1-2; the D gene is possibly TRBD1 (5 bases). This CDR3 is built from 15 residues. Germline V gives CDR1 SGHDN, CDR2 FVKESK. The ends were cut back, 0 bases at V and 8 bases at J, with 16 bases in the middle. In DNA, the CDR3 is TGTGCCAGCAGCCAAGATCGGGCAGGGTTTGAAGGCTACACCTTC. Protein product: CASSQDRAGFEGYTF.

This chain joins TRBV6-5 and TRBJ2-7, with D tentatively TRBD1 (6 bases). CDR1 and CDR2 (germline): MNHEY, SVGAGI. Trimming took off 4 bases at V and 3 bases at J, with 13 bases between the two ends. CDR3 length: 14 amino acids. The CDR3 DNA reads TGTGCCAGCAGTTTCGGGGACAAAGTCTACGAGCAGTACTTC. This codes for CASSFGDKVYEQYF.

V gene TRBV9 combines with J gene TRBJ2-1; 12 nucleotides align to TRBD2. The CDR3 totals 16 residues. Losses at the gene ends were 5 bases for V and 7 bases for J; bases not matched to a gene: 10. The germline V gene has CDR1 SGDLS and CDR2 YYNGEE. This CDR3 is CASRGASGGDSNEQFF. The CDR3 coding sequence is TGTGCCAGCAGGGGGGCTAGCGGGGGGGATTCAAATGAGCAGTTCTTC.

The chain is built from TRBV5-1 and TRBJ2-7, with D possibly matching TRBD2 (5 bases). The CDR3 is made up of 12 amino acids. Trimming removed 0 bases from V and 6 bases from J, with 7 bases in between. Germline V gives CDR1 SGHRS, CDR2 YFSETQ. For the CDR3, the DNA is TGCGCCAGCAGCTTGGAAGAGGGCGAGCAGTACTTC. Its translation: CASSLEEGEQYF. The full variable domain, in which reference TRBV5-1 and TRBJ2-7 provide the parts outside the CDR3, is KAGVTQTPRYLIKTRGQQVTLSCSPISGHRSVSWYQQTPGQGLQFLFEYFSETQRNKGNFPGRFSGRQFSNSRSEMNVSTLELGDSALYLCASSLEEGEQYFGPGTRLTVT.

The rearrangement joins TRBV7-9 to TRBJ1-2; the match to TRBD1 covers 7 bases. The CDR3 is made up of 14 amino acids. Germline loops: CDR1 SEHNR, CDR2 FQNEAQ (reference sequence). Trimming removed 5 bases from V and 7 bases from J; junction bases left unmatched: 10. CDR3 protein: CASSDRDSPSGYTF. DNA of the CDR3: TGTGCCAGCAGCGACCGGGACAGTCCTAGTGGCTACACCTTC.

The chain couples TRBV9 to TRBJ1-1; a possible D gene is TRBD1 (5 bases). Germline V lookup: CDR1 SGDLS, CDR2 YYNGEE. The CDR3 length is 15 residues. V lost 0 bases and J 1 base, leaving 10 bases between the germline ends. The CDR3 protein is CASSVALDRNTEAFF. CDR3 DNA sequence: TGTGCCAGCAGCGTAGCTCTCGACAGGAACACTGAAGCTTTCTTT.

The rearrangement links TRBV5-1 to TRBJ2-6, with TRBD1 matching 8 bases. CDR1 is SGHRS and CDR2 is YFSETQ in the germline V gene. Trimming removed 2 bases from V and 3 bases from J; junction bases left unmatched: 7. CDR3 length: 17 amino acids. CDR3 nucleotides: TGCGCCAGCAGCTTAGGGCAGGGGGCTGGTGGGGCCAACGTCCTGACTTTC. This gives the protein CASSLGQGAGGANVLTF.

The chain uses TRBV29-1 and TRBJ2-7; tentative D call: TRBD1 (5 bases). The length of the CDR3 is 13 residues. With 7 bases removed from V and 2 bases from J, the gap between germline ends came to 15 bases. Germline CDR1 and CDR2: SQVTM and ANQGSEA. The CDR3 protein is CSAQFSRAYEQYF. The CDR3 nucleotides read TGCAGCGCCCAGTTTTCCAGGGCCTACGAGCAGTACTTC.

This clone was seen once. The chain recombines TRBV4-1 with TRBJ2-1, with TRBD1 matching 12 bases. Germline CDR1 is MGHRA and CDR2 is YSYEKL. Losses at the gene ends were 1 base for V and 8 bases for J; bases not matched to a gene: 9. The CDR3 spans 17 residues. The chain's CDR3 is CASSQGWDRGQVDEQFF. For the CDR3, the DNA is TGCGCCAGCAGCCAAGGATGGGACAGGGGGCAGGTTGATGAGCAGTTCTTC.

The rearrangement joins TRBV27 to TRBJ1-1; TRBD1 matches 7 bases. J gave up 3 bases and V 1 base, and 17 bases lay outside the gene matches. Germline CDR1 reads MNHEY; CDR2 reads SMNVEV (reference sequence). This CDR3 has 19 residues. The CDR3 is CASSLYPPATGASHTEAFF. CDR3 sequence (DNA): TGTGCCAGCAGTTTATATCCCCCGGCCACAGGGGCTTCGCACACTGAAGCTTTCTTT.

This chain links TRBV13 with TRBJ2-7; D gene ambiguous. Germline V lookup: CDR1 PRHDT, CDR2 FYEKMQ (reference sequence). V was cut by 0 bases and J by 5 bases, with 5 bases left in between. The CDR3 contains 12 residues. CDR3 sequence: CASSLGQDEQYF. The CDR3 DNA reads TGTGCCAGCAGCTTAGGTCAGGACGAGCAGTACTTC.

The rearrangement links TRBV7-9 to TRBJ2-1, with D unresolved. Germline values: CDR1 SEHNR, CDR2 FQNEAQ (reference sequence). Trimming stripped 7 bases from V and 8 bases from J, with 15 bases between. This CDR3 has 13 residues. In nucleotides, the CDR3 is TGTGCCAGCAACCCCATCCCCGGTTATGAGCAGTTCTTC. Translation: CASNPIPGYEQFF.

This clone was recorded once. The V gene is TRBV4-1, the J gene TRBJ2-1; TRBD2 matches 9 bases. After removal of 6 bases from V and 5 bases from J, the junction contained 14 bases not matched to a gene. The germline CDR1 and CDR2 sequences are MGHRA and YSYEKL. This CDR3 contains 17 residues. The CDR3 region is CASSRGGGALGDNEQFF. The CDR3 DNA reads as TGCGCCAGCAGTCGAGGCGGGGGGGCCTTGGGGGACAATGAGCAGTTCTTC.

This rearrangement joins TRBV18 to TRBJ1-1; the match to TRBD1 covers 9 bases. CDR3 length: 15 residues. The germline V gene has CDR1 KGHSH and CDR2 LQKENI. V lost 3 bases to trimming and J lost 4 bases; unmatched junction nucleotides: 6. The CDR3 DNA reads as TGTGCCAGCTCACCGAAACAGGGGGCCGGCACTGAAGCTTTCTTT. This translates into CASSPKQGAGTEAFF.

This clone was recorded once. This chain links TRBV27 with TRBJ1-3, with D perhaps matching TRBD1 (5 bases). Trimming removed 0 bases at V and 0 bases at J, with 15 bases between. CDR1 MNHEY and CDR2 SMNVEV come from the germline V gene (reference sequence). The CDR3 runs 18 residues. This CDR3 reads CASSLSGPGLSSGNTIYF. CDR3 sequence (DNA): TGTGCCAGCAGTTTATCGGGGCCGGGTTTGAGCTCTGGAAACACCATATATTTT.

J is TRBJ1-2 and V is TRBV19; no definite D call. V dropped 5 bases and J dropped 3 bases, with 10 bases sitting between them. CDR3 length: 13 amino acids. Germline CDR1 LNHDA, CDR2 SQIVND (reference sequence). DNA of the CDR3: TGTGCCAGTAGTGCAGAGGTCGACTATGGCTACACCTTC. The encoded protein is CASSAEVDYGYTF.

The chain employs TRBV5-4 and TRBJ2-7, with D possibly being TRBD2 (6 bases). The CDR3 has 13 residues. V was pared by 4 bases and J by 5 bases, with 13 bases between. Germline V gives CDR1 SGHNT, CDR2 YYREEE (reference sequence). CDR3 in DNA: TGTGCCAGCAGCCGTCGCGGGGCCCACGAGCAGTACTTC. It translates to CASSRRGAHEQYF.

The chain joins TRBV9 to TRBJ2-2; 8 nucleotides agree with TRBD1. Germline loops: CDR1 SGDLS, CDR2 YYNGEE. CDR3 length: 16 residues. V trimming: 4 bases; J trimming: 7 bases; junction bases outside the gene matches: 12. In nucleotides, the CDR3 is TGTGCCAGCAGCCCAGCCAGCGGACAGGGATACGGGGAGCTGTTTTTT. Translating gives CASSPASGQGYGELFF.

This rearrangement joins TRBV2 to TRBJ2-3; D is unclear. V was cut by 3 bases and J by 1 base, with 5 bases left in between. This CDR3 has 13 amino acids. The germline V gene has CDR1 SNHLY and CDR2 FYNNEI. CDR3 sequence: CASSDVGTDTQYF. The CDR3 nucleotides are TGTGCCAGCAGTGATGTCGGCACAGATACGCAGTATTTT.